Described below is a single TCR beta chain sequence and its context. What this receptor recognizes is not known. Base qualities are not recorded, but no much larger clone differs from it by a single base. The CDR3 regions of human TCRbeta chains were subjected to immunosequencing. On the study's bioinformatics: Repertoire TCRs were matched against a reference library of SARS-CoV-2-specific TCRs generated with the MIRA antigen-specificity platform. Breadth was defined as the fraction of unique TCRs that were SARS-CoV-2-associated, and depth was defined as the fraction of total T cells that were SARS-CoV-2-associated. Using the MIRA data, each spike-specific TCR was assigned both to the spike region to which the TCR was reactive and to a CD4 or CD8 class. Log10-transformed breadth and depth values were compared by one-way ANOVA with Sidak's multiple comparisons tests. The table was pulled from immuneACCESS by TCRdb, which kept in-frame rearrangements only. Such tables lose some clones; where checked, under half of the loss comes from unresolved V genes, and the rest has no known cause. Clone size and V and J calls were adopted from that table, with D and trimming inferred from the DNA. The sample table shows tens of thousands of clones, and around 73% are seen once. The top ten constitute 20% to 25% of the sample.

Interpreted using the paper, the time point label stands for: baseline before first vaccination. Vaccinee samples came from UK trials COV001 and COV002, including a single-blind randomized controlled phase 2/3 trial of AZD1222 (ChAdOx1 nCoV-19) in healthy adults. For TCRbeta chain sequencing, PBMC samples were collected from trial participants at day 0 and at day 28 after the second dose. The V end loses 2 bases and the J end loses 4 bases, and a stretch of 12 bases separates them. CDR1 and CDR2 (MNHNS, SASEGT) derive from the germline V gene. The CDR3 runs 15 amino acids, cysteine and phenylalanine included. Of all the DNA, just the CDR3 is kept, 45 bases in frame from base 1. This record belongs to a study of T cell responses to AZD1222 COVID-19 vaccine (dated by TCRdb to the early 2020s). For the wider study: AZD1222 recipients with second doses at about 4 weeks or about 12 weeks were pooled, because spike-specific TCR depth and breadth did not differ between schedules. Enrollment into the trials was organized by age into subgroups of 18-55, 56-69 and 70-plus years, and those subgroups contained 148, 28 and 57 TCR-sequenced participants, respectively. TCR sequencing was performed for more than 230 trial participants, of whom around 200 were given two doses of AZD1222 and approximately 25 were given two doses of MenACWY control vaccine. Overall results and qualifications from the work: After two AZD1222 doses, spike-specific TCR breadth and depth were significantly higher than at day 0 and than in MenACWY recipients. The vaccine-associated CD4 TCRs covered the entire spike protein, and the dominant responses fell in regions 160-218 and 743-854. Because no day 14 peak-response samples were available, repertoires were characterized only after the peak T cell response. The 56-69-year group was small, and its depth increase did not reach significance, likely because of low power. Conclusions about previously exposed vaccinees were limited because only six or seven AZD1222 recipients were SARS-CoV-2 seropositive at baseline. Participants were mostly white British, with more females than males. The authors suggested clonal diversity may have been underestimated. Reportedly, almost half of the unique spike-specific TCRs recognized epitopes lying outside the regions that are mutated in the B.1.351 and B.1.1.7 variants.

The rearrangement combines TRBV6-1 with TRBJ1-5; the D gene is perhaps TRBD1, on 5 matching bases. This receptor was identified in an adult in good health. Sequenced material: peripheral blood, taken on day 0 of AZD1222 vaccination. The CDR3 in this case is CASSESRDRNQPQHF. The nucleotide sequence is TGTGCCAGCAGTGAATCAAGGGACCGAAATCAGCCCCAGCATTTT.